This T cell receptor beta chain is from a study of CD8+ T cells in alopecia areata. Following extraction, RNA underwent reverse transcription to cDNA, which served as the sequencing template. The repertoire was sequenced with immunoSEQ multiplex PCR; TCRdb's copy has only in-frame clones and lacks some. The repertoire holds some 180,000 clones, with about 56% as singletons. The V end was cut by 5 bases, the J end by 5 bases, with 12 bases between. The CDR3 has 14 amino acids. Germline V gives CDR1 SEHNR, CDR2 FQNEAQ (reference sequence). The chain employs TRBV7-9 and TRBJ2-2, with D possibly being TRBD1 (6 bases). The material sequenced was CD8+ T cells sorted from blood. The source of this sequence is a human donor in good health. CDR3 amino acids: CASSPVTGTGELFF. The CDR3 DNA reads TGTGCCAGCAGCCCGGTTACAGGGACCGGGGAGCTGTTTTTT. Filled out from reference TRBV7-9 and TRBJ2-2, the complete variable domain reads DTGVSQNPRHKITKRGQNVTFRCDPISEHNRLYWYRQTLGQGPEFLTYFQNEAQLEKSRLLSDRFSAERPKGSFSTLEIQRTEQGDSAMYLCASSPVTGTGELFFGEGSRLTVL.